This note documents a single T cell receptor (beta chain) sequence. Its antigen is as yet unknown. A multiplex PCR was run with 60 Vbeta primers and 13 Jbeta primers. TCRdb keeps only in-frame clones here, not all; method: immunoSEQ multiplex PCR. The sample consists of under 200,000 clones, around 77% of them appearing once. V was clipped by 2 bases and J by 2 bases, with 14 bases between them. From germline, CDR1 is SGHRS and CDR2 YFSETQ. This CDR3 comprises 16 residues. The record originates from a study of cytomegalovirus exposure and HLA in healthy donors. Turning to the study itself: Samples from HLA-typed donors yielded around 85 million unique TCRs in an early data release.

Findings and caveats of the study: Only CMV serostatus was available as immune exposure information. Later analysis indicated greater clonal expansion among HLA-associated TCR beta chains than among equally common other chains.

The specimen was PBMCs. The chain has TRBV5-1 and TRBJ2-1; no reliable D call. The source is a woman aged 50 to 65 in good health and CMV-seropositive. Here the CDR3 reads CASSFTPTKAYNEQFF. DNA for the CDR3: TGCGCCAGCAGCTTTACCCCGACAAAAGCCTACAATGAGCAGTTCTTC. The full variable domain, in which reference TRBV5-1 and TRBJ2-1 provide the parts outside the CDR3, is KAGVTQTPRYLIKTRGQQVTLSCSPISGHRSVSWYQQTPGQGLQFLFEYFSETQRNKGNFPGRFSGRQFSNSRSEMNVSTLELGDSALYLCASSFTPTKAYNEQFFGPGTRLTVL.